Given below is one T cell receptor (beta chain) in context. Its antigen is undetermined. These data are taken from a study of early stage breast cancer tumors. Study summary: Of about 17 invasive breast tumors, about a dozen were hormone receptor-positive, HER2-negative. The ER+/PR+/HER2- tumors included 7 to 9 ductal and a few lobular carcinomas. Whole-study findings and limits: Tumors had 2 to 3-fold higher T cell density than normal breast. Commonly generated sequences made up most enriched TCRB sequences shared between patients.

Generated by immunoSEQ multiplex PCR, the TCRdb table keeps only in-frame clones and is missing some. This table holds 60,000 to 75,000 clones, 80% found once. Trimming at V came to 5 bases and at J to 4 bases, leaving 6 bases not matched to a gene. The CDR3 runs 14 residues. From germline, CDR1 is WSHSY and CDR2 SAAADI. The sequencing input was blood. This TCR came from a person between 35 and 49 years old with breast cancer. The V call is TRBV10-2, the J call TRBJ2-7; 9 bases are a match to TRBD2. For the CDR3, the DNA is TGCGCCAGCAGTACGGGACTAGCCGGATACGAGCAGTACTTC. As protein: CASSTGLAGYEQYF.